The T cell receptor (beta chain) under discussion was sequenced for a study of CD8 T cells in ankylosing spondylitis. TCRdb re-called the 5' RACE reads through MiXCR, storing one row per CDR3 protein. Altogether more than 150,000 distinct CDR3 sequences are present, 10% to 15% being singletons, with the ten largest covering roughly 9.6%. This clonotype was observed at least ten times. Germline CDR1 LNHDA, CDR2 SQIVND (reference sequence). Unmatched junction bases numbered 9, after V lost 5 bases and J lost 2 bases. This CDR3 has 18 residues. Sequenced: blood, either unsorted or a sorted T cell fraction (not recorded which). The TCR was taken from a female donor with ankylosing spondylitis or in good health (not recorded which). The chain uses TRBV19 and TRBJ2-7; 16 nucleotides line up with TRBD2. The CDR3 loop is CASSAGTSGRAGAYEQYF. The CDR3 DNA reads as TGTGCCAGTAGTGCCGGGACTAGCGGGAGGGCCGGTGCCTACGAGCAGTACTTC.